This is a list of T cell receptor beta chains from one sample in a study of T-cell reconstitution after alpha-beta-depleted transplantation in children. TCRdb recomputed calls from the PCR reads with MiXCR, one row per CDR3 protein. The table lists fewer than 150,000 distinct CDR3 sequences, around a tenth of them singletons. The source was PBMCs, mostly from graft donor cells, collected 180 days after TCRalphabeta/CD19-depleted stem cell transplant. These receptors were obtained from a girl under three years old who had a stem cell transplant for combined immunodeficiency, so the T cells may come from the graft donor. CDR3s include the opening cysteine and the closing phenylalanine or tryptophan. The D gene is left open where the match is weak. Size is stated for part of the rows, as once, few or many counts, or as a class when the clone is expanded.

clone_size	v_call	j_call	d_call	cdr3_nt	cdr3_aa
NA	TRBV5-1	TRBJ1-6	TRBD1	TGCGCCAGCAGCTTGATGCAGGGGGATAATTCACCCCTCCACTTT	CASSLMQGDNSPLHF
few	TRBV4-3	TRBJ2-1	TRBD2	TGCGCCAGCAGTAGGCTGACTAGCCTGGTCAATGAGCAGTTCTTC	CASSRLTSLVNEQFF
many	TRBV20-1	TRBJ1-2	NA	TGCAGTGCTAGAGATAGGGCAGCTTATGGCTACACCTTC	CSARDRAAYGYTF
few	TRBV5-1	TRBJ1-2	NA	TGCGCCAGCAGCTTGGGACATCGAGCTAACTATGGCTACACCTTC	CASSLGHRANYGYTF
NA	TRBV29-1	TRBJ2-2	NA	TGCAGCGTTGCCCCATATCTCACCGGGGAGCTGTTTTTT	CSVAPYLTGELFF
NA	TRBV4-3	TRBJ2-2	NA	TGCGCCAGCAGCCAAGTTTTCAGGGGACGTACCGGGGAGCTGTTTTTT	CASSQVFRGRTGELFF
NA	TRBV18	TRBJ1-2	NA	TGTGCCAGCTCTTCCAGGATACCCTATGGCTACACCTTC	CASSSRIPYGYTF
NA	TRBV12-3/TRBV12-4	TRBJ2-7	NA	TGTGCCAGCAGTTTGGCAGGGGACTCCTACGAGCAGTACTTC	CASSLAGDSYEQYF
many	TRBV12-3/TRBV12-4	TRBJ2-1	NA	TGTGCCAGCAGAAGTCTACTCCGAGGTGAGCAGTTCTTC	CASRSLLRGEQFF
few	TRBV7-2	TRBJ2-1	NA	TGTGCCAGCAGCTCCCAGGTTTTCTCCTACAATGAGCAGTTCTTC	CASSSQVFSYNEQFF
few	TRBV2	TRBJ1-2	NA	TGTGCCAGCAGTGATTACCCACACAGGTCTGCGGGCTATGGCTACACCTTC	CASSDYPHRSAGYGYTF
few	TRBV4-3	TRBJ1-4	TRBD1	TGCGCCAGCAGCCAAGCAGGGGGACAGGGCGGTAATGAAAAACTGTTTTTT	CASSQAGGQGGNEKLFF
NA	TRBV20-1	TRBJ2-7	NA	TGCAGTGCTCTTGGGTCTCCCTACGAGCAGTACTTC	CSALGSPYEQYF
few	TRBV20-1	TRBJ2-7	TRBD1	TGCAGTGCCATTCCGGGACAGTTAGTATACGAGCAGTACTTC	CSAIPGQLVYEQYF
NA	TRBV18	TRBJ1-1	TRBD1	TGTGCCAGCTCACTTAACCCGGACAGGGCTAACACTGAAGCTTTCTTT	CASSLNPDRANTEAFF
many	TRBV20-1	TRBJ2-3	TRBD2	TGCAGTGCTAGTAGCGGGGGCCGCCCAGATACGCAGTATTTT	CSASSGGRPDTQYF
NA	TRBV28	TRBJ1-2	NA	TGTGCCAGCAGTTGGGACCCAGCTAACTATGGCTACACCTTC	CASSWDPANYGYTF
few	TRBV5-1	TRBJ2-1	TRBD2	TGCGCCAGCAGCTTTGACCGACTAGCGGGAGGTAATGAGCAGTTCTTC	CASSFDRLAGGNEQFF
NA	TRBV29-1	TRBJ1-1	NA	TGCAGCGTTCTTCTGGGGCCGAACACTGAAGCTTTCTTT	CSVLLGPNTEAFF
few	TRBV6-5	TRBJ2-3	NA	TGTGCCAGCTGGGATAGCGGAGATACGCAGTATTTT	CASWDSGDTQYF
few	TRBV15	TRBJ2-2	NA	TGTGCCACCAGCAGAGATTGGCGGCAAGGGAGGTACGGGGAGCTGTTTTTT	CATSRDWRQGRYGELFF
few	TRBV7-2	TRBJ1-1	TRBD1	TGTGCCAGCAGCTTAAGCTTTGGGACAGGCCCCTCTGAAGCTTTCTTT	CASSLSFGTGPSEAFF
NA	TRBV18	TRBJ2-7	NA	TGTGCCAGCTCACCACCAGAGCCACGGACTTATTACGAGCAGTACTTC	CASSPPEPRTYYEQYF
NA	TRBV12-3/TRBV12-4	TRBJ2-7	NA	TGTGCCAGCAGTTTAGGGGTTCGTTACGAGCAGTACTTC	CASSLGVRYEQYF
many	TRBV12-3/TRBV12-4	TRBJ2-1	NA	TGTGCCAGCAGTTCCCTCATTTTGAAGCTGAGCTCCTACAATGAGCAGTTCTTC	CASSSLILKLSSYNEQFF
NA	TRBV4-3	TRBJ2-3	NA	TGCGCCAGCAGCCAAGGGATAATCCTCGATAGCACAGATACGCAGTATTTT	CASSQGIILDSTDTQYF
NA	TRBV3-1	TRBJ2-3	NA	TGTGCCAGCAGCCAAGCAAAGCAGGGCGGGGTGGATACGCAGTATTTT	CASSQAKQGGVDTQYF
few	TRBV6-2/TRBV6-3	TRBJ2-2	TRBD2	TGTGCCAGCAGTTACCCGGCGGGAGCGGGCACCGGGGAGCTGTTTTTT	CASSYPAGAGTGELFF
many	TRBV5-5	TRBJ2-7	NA	TGTGCCAGCAGCTTCGGGACGGAGCACGAGCAGTACTTC	CASSFGTEHEQYF
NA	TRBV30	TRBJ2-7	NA	TGTGCCTGGAGCTCAACATTCAGGGTCCCCGAGCAGTACTTC	CAWSSTFRVPEQYF
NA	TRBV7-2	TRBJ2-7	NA	TGTGCCAGCACCCTGGGTATCTCCTACGAGCAGTACTTC	CASTLGISYEQYF
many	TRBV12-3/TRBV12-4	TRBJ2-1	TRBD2	TGTGCCAGCAGTCCTCTAGCGGGCTACAATGAGCAGTTCTTC	CASSPLAGYNEQFF
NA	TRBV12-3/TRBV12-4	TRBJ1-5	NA	TGTGCCAGCAGTCTATACCCAGACCGGGATTACAATCAGCCCCAGCATTTT	CASSLYPDRDYNQPQHF
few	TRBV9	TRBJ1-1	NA	TGTGCCAGCAGCGTAGATCAAGGGGTCGGAGAAGCTTTCTTT	CASSVDQGVGEAFF
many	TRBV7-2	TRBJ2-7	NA	TGTGCCAGCAGCTCCGCAATGGGCTCCTACGAGCAGTACTTC	CASSSAMGSYEQYF
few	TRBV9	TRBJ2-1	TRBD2	TGTGCCAGCAGCGTAGCGGGGGGGGCCCGCAATGAGCAGTTCTTC	CASSVAGGARNEQFF
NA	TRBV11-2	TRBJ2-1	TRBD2	TGTGCCAGCAGCTTAGGGGGGGTCCTAGCGGCCTCCTACAATGAGCAGTTCTTC	CASSLGGVLAASYNEQFF
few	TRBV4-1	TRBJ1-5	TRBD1	TGCGCCAGCAGCCAAGAAATCCGACCAGGGGGAGGGCAGCCCCAGCATTTT	CASSQEIRPGGGQPQHF
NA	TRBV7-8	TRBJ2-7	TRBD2	TGTGCCAGCAGCTTGACTAGCGGCCTCTACGAGCAGTACTTC	CASSLTSGLYEQYF
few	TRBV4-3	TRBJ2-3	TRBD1	TGCGCCAGCAGCCAAGAAACAGGGGACAAGCAGTATTTT	CASSQETGDKQYF
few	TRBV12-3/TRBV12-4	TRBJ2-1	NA	TGTGCCAGCAGTACGTCAGGGGTAGGTGAGTTCTTC	CASSTSGVGEFF
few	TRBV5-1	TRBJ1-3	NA	TGCGCCAGCAGCTTGCAGGGGTTCTCTGGAAACACCATATATTTT	CASSLQGFSGNTIYF
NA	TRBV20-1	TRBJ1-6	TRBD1	TGCAGTGCTAGATCGGGACAGCAGAATTCACCCCTCCACTTT	CSARSGQQNSPLHF
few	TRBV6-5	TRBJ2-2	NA	TGTGCCAGCAGTTACTCGATTCAATCGAGGGAAATCGGGGAGCTGTTTTTT	CASSYSIQSREIGELFF
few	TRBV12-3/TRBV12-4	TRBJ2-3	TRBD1	TGTGCCAGCAGACCCGGACAGGGGGCAGGAGATACGCAGTATTTT	CASRPGQGAGDTQYF
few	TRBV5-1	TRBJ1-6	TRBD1	TGCGCCAGCAGCTTGGATAAGGACAGGGCAATTTCACCCCTCCACTTT	CASSLDKDRAISPLHF
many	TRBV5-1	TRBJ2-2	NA	TGCGCCAGCAGCTTGGGGGACCGAAACACCGGGGAGCTGTTTTTT	CASSLGDRNTGELFF
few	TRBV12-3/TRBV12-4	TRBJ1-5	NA	TGTGCCAGCAGTTTAGGTTGGGGTAATCAGCCCCAGCATTTT	CASSLGWGNQPQHF
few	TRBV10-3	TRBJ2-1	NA	TGTGCCATCACCCCCAACAGAAATGAGCAGTTCTTC	CAITPNRNEQFF
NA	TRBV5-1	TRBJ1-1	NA	TGCGCCAGCAGCTTGGATGGGGGTATAGGAGTTGAAGCTTTCTTT	CASSLDGGIGVEAFF
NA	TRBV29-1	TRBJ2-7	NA	TGCAGCGTTGAGGGCAGGGGGGACGAGCAGTACTTC	CSVEGRGDEQYF
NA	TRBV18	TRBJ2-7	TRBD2	TGTGCCAGCTCACCAACTAGCGGGGCCTACGAGCAGTACTTC	CASSPTSGAYEQYF